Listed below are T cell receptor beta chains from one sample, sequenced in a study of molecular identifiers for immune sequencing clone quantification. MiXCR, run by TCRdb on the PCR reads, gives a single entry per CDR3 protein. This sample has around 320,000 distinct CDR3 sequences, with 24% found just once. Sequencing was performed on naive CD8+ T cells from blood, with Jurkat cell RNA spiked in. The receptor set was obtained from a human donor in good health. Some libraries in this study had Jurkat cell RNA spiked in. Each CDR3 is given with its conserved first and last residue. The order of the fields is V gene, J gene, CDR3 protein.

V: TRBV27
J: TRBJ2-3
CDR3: CASNSLGVSGPTDTQYF

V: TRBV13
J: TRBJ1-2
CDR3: CASSTKLGELTYGYTF

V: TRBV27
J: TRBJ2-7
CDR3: CASSLLGVSYEQYF

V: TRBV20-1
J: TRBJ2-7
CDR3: CSAREGYEQYF

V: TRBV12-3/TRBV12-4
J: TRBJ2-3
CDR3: CASSSSWEGQDTQYF

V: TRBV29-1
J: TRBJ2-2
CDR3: CSVLTGGTGELFF

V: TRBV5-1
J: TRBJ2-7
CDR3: CASSFSYSYEQYF

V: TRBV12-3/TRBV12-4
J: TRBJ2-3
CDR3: CASSYRDELSDTQYF

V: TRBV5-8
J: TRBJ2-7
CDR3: CASSSREWYEQYF

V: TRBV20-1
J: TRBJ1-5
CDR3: CSAREVYQPQHF

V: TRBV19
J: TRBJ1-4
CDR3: CASSIVEGLAEKLFF

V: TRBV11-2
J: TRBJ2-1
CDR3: CASSLGLDEQFF

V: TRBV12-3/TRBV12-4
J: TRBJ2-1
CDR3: CASTKSRFENNEQFF

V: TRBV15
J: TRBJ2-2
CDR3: CATSTVSTGELSF

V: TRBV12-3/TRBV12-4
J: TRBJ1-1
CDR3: CASSLWETEAFF

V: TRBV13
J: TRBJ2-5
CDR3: CASSPGLAGAETQYF

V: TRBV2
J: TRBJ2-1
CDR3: CASTPRRTSGNEQFF

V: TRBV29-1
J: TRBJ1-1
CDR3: CSVPYYGRVTEAFF

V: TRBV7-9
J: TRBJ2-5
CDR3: CASSGLTRSSYQETQYF

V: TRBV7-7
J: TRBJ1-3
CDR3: CASSASFGNTIYF

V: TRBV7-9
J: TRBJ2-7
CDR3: CASKPSGSAYEQYF

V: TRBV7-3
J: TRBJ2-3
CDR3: CASSQLVAGTQYF

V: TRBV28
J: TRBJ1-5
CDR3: CASSPHTASNQPQHF

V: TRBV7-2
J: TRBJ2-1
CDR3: CASGTPSSYNEQFF

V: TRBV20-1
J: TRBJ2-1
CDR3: CSARGGVSRRDEQFF

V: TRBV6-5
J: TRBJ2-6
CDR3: CASSTRGAGANVLAF

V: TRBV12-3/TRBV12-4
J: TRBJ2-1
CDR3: CASSLRVDEQFF

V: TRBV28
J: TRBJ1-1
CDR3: CASSPVRERGTEAFF

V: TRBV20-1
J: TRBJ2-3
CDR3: CSANPGQGAVTQYF

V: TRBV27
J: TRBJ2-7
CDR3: CASSSRDRGIYYEQYF

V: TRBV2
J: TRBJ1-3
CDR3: CASSRDTENTIYF

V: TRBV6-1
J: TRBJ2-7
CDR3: CASTTHGGLAGAYEQYF

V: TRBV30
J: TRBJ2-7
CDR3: CAWSLGEGPYEQYF

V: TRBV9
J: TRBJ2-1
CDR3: CASSVGVGVRYNEQFF

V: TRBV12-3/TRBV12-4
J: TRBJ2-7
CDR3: CASSPNAGDEQYF

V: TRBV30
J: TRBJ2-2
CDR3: CAWSYSGANTGELFF

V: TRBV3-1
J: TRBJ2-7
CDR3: CASSSAFSSGSPWEQYF

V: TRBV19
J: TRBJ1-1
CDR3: CASSMAGLRTEAFF

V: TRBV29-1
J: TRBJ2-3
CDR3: CSARLAGGLSDTQYF

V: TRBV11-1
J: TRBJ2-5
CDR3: CASSTRWGETQYF

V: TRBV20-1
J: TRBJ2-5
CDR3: CSADRDRSQLAGDETQYF

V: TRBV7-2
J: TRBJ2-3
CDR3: CASSLGAGTTDTQYF

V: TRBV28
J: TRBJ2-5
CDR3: CASSTGTVQETQYF

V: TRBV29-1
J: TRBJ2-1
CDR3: CSGGMIVNEQFF

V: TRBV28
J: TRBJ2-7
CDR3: CASSPGLWHEQYF

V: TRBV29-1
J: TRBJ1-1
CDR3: CSVAAPEAFF

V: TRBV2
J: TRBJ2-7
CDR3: CASSDWTASSYEQYF

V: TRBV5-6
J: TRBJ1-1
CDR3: CASSTGTAFPEAFF

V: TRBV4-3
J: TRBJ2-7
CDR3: CASSPYTGGGEQYF

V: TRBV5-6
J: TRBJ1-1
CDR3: CASGPPTEAFF

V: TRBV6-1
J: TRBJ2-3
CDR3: CASSAPQGGTDTQYF

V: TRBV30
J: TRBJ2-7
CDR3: CAWSPDGRYPYEQYF

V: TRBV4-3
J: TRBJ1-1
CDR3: CASSQEVGTGRTEAIF

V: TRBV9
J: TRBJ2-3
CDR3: CASSVGTGVTDTQYF

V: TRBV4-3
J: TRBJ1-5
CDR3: CASSQDSADSNQPQHF